This T cell receptor beta chain is drawn from a study of T cell responses to AZD1222 COVID-19 vaccine (dated by TCRdb to about 2021). Concerning the study at large: TCR sequencing was performed for some 250 trial participants, of whom 200 to 210 were given two doses of AZD1222 and approximately 26 were given two doses of MenACWY control vaccine. Trial participants were enrolled by age into subgroups of 18-55, 56-69 and 70-plus years, and roughly 160, 29 and 62 TCR-sequenced participants, respectively, were included in these subgroups.

From the cysteine up to the phenylalanine, the CDR3 has a length of 12 residues. Only the CDR3 region is kept as DNA, spanning 36 bases read in frame from base 1. V is clipped by 6 bases and J by 8 bases, and the sequence between their germline boundaries is 8 bases long. CDR1 and CDR2 are read off the germline V gene as MNHEY and SVGAGI. The CDR3 regions of human TCRbeta chains were analyzed by immunosequencing. The authors' analysis ran thus. TCRs in the repertoires were matched against a reference library of SARS-CoV-2-specific TCRs that had been generated with the MIRA antigen-specificity platform. Breadth meant the fraction of unique TCRs that were SARS-CoV-2-associated, whereas depth meant the fraction of total T cells that were SARS-CoV-2-associated. Using the MIRA data, every spike-specific TCR was mapped to the spike region that the TCR reacted to and assigned to either a CD4 or a CD8 class. Log10-transformed breadth and depth values were compared by one-way ANOVA with Sidak's multiple comparisons tests. TCRdb's version of the immuneACCESS table is confined to in-frame rearrangements and falls short of the full clone set. An unresolved V gene accounts for under half of the shortfall where checked; the remainder is of unknown origin. D and trimming were read from the DNA, whereas the V and J calls and clone size are those reported in that table. The sample data list 150,000 to 200,000 clones, and more than 70% of these were observed just once. The biggest ten clones account for 25% to 30% of the sample.

The sample's time point label is to be understood as: about 28 days (+/-7) after the second vaccine dose. Because spike-specific TCR depth and breadth did not differ between the two schedules, AZD1222 recipients who got a second dose at roughly 4 weeks were pooled with those who got a second dose at roughly 12 weeks. Samples from vaccinated people were obtained from the UK trials COV001 and COV002, which included a single-blind randomized controlled phase 2/3 trial of AZD1222 (ChAdOx1 nCoV-19) in healthy adults. Trial participant PBMC samples were collected at day 0 and day 28 after the second dose for TCRbeta chain sequencing. The investigation overall reported the following: CD4 TCRs associated with the vaccine covered the entire spike protein, and the dominant responses were in regions 160-218 and 743-854. Nearly half of unique spike-specific TCRs reportedly recognized epitopes outside regions mutated in the B.1.351 and B.1.1.7 variants. Participants were mostly white British, with more females than males. The authors suggested clonal diversity may have been underestimated. Conclusions about previously exposed vaccinees are limited, since just five to seven AZD1222 recipients were seropositive for SARS-CoV-2 at baseline. The 56-69-year group was small, and its depth increase did not reach significance, likely because of low power. After two AZD1222 doses, spike-specific TCR breadth and depth were significantly higher than at day 0 and than in MenACWY recipients. No day 14 peak-response samples were available, so repertoires were characterized only after the peak T cell response.

A remark on this clone: It lacks a known antigen. The input lacks base qualities; no much larger clone sits a single base away.

This receptor chain uses TRBV6-5 and TRBJ1-6, with a weak D call of TRBD1 (6 bases match). The specimen was peripheral blood, collected 28 days after the second AZD1222 dose. The receptor was derived from an adult who received the AZD1222 COVID-19 vaccine. CDR3 reads: CASSHRDSPLHF. The base sequence is TGTGCCAGCAGCCACAGGGATTCACCCCTCCACTTT.